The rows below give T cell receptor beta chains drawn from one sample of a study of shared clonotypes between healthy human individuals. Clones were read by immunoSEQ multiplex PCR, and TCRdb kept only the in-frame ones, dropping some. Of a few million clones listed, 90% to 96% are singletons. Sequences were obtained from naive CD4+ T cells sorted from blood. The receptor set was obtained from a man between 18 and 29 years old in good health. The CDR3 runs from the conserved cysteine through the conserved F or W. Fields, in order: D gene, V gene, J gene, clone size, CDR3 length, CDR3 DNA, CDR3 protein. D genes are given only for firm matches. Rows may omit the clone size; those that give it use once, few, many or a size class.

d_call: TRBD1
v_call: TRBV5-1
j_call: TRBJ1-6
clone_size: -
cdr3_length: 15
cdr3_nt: TGCGCCAGCAGCTTGACAGGGGCGGGTAATTCACCCCTCCACTTT
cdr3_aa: CASSLTGAGNSPLHF

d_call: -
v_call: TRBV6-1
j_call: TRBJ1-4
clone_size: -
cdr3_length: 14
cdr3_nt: TGTGCCAGCAGTGAGGCTGGTGGGAATGAAAAACTGTTTTTT
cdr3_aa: CASSEAGGNEKLFF

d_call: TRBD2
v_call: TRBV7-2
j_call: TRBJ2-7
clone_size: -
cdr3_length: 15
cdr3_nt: TGTGCCAGCAGCTTAGATGGTAGCGGGAGGAGCGAGCAGTACTTC
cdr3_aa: CASSLDGSGRSEQYF

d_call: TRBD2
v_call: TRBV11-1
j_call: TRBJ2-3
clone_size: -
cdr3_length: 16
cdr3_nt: TGTGCCAGCAGCCCGTATAGCGGGGGGACCACAGATACGCAGTATTTT
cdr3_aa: CASSPYSGGTTDTQYF

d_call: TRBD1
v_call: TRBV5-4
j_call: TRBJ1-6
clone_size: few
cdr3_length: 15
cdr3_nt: TGTGCCAGCAGCCCCGGGACAGACTATAATTCACCCCTCCACTTT
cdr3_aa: CASSPGTDYNSPLHF

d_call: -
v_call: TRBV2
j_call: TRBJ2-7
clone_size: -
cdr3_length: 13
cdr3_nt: TGTGCCAGCAGTGTTGCACGGACCTACGAGCAGTACTTC
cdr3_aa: CASSVARTYEQYF

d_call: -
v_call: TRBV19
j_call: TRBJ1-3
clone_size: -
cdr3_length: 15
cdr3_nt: TGTGCCAGTAGTTCACAGGTGACCTCTGGAAACACCATATATTTT
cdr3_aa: CASSSQVTSGNTIYF

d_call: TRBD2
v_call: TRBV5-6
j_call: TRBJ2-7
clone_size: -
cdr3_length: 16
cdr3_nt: TGTGCCAGCAGCCACCTTTCTCCGGGACTAGCGTCGCAGCAGTACTTC
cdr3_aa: CASSHLSPGLASQQYF

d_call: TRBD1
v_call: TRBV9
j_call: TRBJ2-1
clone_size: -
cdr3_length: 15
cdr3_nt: TGTGCCAGCAGCGTGGACAGGGCGCAGTACAATGAGCAGTTCTTC
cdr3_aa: CASSVDRAQYNEQFF

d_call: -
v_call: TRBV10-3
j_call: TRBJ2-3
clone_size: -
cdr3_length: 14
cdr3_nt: TGTGCCACCTCCCCCGGGGGGCCGCCAGATACGCAGTATTTT
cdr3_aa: CATSPGGPPDTQYF

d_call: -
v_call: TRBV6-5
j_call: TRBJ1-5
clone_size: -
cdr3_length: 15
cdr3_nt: TGTGCCAGCAGTCCGCGATATGGGAGCAATCAGCCCCAGCATTTT
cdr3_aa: CASSPRYGSNQPQHF

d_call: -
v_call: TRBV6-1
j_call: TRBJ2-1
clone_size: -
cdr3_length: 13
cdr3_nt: TGTGCCAGCACTTTCAGGCTCTACAATGAGCAGTTCTTC
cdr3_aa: CASTFRLYNEQFF

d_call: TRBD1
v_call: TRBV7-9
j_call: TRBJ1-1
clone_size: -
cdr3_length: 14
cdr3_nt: TGTGCCAGCAGCTTACGACAGGGTAACACTGAAGCTTTCTTT
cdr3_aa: CASSLRQGNTEAFF

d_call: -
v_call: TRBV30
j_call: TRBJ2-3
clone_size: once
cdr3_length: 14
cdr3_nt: TGTGCCTGGAGTGTATCGGTTAGTTGGGATACGCAGTATTTT
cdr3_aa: CAWSVSVSWDTQYF

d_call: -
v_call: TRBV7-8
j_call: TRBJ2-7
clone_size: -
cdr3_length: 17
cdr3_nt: TGTGCCAGCAGCTTAGTGTGGCGGGACGGGAGCTCCTACGAGCAGTACTTC
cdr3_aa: CASSLVWRDGSSYEQYF

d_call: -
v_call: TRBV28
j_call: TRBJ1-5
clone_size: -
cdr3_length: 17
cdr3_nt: TGTGCCAGCAGTTTAAAGGGGGTGATAAGGGGCAATCAGCCCCAGCATTTT
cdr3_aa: CASSLKGVIRGNQPQHF

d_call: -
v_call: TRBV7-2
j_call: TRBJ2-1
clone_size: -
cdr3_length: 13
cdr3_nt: TGTGCCAGCCAGGGGAGGGAGTATGGTGAGCAGTTCTTC
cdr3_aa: CASQGREYGEQFF

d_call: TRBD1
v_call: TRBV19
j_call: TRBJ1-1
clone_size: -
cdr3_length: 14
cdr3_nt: TGTGCCAGTAGCCCGACAGGGTTGAACACTGAAGCTTTCTTT
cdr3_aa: CASSPTGLNTEAFF

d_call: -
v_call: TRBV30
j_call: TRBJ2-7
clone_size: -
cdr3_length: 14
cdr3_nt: TGTGCCTGGAGAACCAAGCCCCCTATGGACGAGCAGTACTTC
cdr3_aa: CAWRTKPPMDEQYF

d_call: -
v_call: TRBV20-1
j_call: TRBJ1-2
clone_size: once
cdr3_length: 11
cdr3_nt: TGCAGTACCGCTGGGGGGGGAGGCTACACCTTC
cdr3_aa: CSTAGGGGYTF

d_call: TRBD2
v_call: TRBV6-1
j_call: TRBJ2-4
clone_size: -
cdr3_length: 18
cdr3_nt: TGTGCCAGCAGTGTACTAGCGGGAGGCGTAGCCGGCGGAAACATTCAGTACTTC
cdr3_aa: CASSVLAGGVAGGNIQYF

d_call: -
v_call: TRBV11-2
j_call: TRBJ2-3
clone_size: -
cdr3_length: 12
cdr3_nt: TGTGCCAGCAGCTTCGGCCCAGATACGCAGTATTTT
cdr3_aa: CASSFGPDTQYF

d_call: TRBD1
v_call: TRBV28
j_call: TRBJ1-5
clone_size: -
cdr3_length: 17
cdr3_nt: TGTGCCAGCAGTATAGCCGGGACAGTTGTTAGCAATCAGCCCCAGCATTTT
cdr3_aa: CASSIAGTVVSNQPQHF

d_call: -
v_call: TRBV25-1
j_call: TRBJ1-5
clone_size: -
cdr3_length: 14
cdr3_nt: TGTGCCAGCAGTGAATCCGGCAGCCAACAGCCCCAGCATTTT
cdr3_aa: CASSESGSQQPQHF

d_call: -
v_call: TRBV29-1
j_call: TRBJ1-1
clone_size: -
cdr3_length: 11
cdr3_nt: TGCAGCGTTGCTCAGGGGACTGAAGCTTTCTTT
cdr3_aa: CSVAQGTEAFF

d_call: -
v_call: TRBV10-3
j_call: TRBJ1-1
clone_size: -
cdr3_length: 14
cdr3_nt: TGTGCCATCAGTGAGCGAGAAATGAACACTGAAGCTTTCTTT
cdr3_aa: CAISEREMNTEAFF

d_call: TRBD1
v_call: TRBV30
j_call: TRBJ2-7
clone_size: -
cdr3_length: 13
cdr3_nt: TGTGCCTGGGACAGGGGCAGCTCCTACGAGCAGTACTTC
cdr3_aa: CAWDRGSSYEQYF

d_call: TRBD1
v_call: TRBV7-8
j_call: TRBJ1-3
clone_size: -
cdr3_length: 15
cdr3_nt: TGTGCCAGCAGCTTAGGACAGGGCGCTGGAAACACCATATATTTT
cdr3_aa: CASSLGQGAGNTIYF

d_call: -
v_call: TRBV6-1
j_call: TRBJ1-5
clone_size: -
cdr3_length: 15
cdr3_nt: TGTGCCAGCAGTGAAAGTGGAGCAAACAATCAGCCCCAGCATTTT
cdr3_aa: CASSESGANNQPQHF

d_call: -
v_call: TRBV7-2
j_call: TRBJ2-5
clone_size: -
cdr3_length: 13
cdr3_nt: TGTGCCAGCAGGGTGGGGCAGGCCCAAGAGAGGTACTTC
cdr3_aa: CASRVGQAQERYF

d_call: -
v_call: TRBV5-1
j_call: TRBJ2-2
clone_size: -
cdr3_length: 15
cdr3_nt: TGCGCCAGCAGCTTACAGGGCGCCGGCACCGGGGAGCTGTTTTTT
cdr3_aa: CASSLQGAGTGELFF

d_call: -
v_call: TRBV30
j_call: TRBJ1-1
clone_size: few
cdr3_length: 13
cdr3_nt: TGTGCCTGGAGTCGAGGCGGGGGCACTGAAGCTTTCTTT
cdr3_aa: CAWSRGGGTEAFF

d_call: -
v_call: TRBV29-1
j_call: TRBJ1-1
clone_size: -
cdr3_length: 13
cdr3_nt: TGCAGCGTCGGGCGTTCAGGGAACACTGAAGCTTTCTTT
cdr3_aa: CSVGRSGNTEAFF

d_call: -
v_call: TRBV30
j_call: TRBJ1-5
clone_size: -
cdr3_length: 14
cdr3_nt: TGTGCCTGGAGCTCCCCCGGGGGAATTCCGTCCCAGCATTTT
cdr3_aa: CAWSSPGGIPSQHF

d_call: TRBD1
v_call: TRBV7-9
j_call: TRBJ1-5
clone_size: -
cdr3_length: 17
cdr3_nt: TGTGCCAGCAGCTTAGGCTCGGCAGGGGGCCTTAATCAGCCCCAGCATTTT
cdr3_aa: CASSLGSAGGLNQPQHF

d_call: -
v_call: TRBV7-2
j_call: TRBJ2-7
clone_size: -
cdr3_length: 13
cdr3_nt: TGTGCCAGCAGCTTAGAAGTCCTCTACGAGCAGTACTTC
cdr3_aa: CASSLEVLYEQYF

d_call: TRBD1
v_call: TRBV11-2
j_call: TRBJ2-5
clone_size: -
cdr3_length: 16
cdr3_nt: TGTGCCAGCAGACGACCGGGACAGGGGTTGGAAAAGACCCAGTACTTC
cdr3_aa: CASRRPGQGLEKTQYF

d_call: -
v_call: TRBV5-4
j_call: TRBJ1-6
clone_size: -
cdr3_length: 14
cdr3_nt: TGTGCCAGCAGCTTGGACAGTATTAATTCACCCCTCCACTTT
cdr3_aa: CASSLDSINSPLHF

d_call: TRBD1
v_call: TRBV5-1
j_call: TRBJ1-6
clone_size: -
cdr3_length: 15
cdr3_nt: TGCGCCAGCAGCTGGGACAGGGGTTTTGGTTCACCCCTCCACTTT
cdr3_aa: CASSWDRGFGSPLHF

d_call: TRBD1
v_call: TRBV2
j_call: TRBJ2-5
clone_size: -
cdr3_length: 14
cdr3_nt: TGTGCCAGCAGTATTAACAGGGGCGGCGAGACCCAGTACTTC
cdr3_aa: CASSINRGGETQYF

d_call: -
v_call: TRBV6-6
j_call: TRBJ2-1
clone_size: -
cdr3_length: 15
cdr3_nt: TGTGCCAGCATCGATACGGGGAGAACCTACAATGAGCAGTTCTTC
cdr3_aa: CASIDTGRTYNEQFF

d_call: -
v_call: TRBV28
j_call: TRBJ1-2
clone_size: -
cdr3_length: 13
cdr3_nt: TGTGCCAGCAGTTTTCTCTCCTCGGGCGGCTACACCTTC
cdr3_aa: CASSFLSSGGYTF

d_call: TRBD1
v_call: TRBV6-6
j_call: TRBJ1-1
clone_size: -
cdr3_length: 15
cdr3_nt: TGTGCCAGCAACCCTAGGGGACAGCACAACACTGAAGCTTTCTTT
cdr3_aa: CASNPRGQHNTEAFF

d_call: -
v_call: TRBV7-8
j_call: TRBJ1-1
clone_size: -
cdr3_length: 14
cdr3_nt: TGTGCCAGCAGCTTAGCAGGAGGAAACACTGAAGCTTTCTTT
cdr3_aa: CASSLAGGNTEAFF

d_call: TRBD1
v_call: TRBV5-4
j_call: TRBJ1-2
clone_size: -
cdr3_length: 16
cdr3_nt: TGTGCCAGCAGTTTGGGACAGGGTGGGACCACCTATGGCTACACCTTC
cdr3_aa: CASSLGQGGTTYGYTF

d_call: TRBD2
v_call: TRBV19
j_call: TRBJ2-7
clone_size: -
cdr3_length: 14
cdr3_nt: TGTGCCAGTAGTATCCTAGCGGGAGCCTACGAGCAGTACTTC
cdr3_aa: CASSILAGAYEQYF

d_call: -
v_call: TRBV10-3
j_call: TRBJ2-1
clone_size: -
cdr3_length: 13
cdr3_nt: TGTGCCATCAGTGAGTACGGGGACAATGAGCAGTTCTTC
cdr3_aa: CAISEYGDNEQFF

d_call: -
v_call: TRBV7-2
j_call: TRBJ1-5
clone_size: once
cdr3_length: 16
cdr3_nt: TGTGCCAGCAGCTTAGGGGCCCGGGCCGGGTATCAGCCCCAGCATTTT
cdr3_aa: CASSLGARAGYQPQHF

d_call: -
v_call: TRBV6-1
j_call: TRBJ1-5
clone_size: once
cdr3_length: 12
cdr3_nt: TGTGCCAGCAGCGACAGGAATCAGCCCCAGCATTTT
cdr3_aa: CASSDRNQPQHF

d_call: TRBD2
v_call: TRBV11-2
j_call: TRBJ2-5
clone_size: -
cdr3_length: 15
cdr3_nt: TGTGCCAGCAGCTTACTAGCGGGAGGTCGGGAGACCCAGTACTTC
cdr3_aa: CASSLLAGGRETQYF